These T cell receptor beta chains were read from a single sample in a study of cytomegalovirus exposure and HLA in healthy donors. Here immunoSEQ multiplex PCR was the method, and the copy in TCRdb shows in-frame clones only, minus some. The table lists 100,000 or so clones, about 85% of them singletons. The sequenced material came from PBMCs. The receptors derive from a man aged 18 to 30 in good health and CMV-seropositive. Each CDR3 is given with its conserved first and last residue. D genes are given only for firm matches. Size tells how often a clone was seen (once, few, many) or the class of an expanded clone, and some rows leave it out.

J gene,clone size,V gene,D gene,CDR3 DNA,CDR3 protein
TRBJ1-4,.,TRBV6-6,.,TGTGCCAGCAGTTACTCGCGACAGCTAAATGAAAAACTGTTTTTT,CASSYSRQLNEKLFF
TRBJ2-7,.,TRBV27,.,TGTGCCAGCAGTTTATCGCGGGCCTACGAGCAGTACTTC,CASSLSRAYEQYF
TRBJ1-2,.,TRBV5-1,.,TGCGCCAGCAGCTTGCCTGGGGCCCCTAACTATGGCTACACCTTC,CASSLPGAPNYGYTF
TRBJ1-2,many,TRBV30,TRBD1,TGTGCCTGGAGTTGGGACAGGGGCTACGGCTACACCTTC,CAWSWDRGYGYTF
TRBJ1-5,once,TRBV6-1,.,TGTGCCAGCAGTGAAAATGGGCTCAATCAGCCCCAGCATTTT,CASSENGLNQPQHF
TRBJ1-2,.,TRBV30,.,TGTGCCTGGACGACAGTTCTGGACTATGGCTACACCTTC,CAWTTVLDYGYTF
TRBJ1-2,.,TRBV15,.,TGTGCCACCAGCAAGGAGCCTTCATATAACTATGGCTACACCTTC,CATSKEPSYNYGYTF
TRBJ2-3,.,TRBV6-6,.,TGTGCCAGCAGTCCAGGCGATCGACGATATACGCAGTATTTT,CASSPGDRRYTQYF
TRBJ2-7,.,TRBV14,TRBD1,TGTGCCAGCAGCCATGCACAGGGGGGCCACGAGCAGTACTTC,CASSHAQGGHEQYF
TRBJ1-5,.,TRBV4-1,.,TGCGCCAGCAGCCAAGCCCTTACCAGGGTGGATCAGCCCCAGCATTTT,CASSQALTRVDQPQHF
TRBJ2-1,.,TRBV10-2,TRBD2,TGCGCCAGCAGTGGGAGCGGGAGGTGGAATGAGCAGTTCTTC,CASSGSGRWNEQFF
TRBJ2-3,.,TRBV6-6,.,TGTGCCAGCAGTACCCTGGGGGGCGGGAGAACAGATACGCAGTATTTT,CASSTLGGGRTDTQYF
TRBJ2-1,once,TRBV7-8,TRBD2,TGTGCCAGCAGCTTCGGACTAGCGGGAGGGGCTGTGAATGAGCAGTTCTTC,CASSFGLAGGAVNEQFF
TRBJ2-7,.,TRBV28,.,TGTGCCATACGGGGATACTCCTACGAGCAGTACTTC,CAIRGYSYEQYF
TRBJ1-5,.,TRBV2,.,TGTGCCAGCAACAGGGAAAGCAATCAGCCCCAGCATTTT,CASNRESNQPQHF
TRBJ2-1,.,TRBV30,TRBD2,TGTGCCTGGAGTCAACCTAGCGGGTCGACCAATGAGCAGTTCTTC,CAWSQPSGSTNEQFF
TRBJ2-2,.,TRBV7-9,.,TGTGCCAGCAGCCCTCAACGGGGGACTTCATCCGGGGAGCTGTTTTTT,CASSPQRGTSSGELFF
TRBJ1-1,.,TRBV30,TRBD1,TGTGCCTGGAGTGGCGGGACAGGTGAAGACACTGAAGCTTTCTTT,CAWSGGTGEDTEAFF
TRBJ2-2,.,TRBV4-1,.,TGCGCCAGCAGCCAGAAAGACGGGAGTATCGTGGACGGGGAGCTGTTTTTT,CASSQKDGSIVDGELFF
TRBJ2-1,.,TRBV11-2,TRBD2,TGTGCCGACAGAAAACCGGGGGGGTTGAATGAGCAGTTCTTC,CADRKPGGLNEQFF
TRBJ2-7,.,TRBV28,.,TGTGCCAGCAGTAACCCCCGTCCAATTTGGGACAAGACCTACGAGCAGTACTTC,CASSNPRPIWDKTYEQYF
TRBJ2-7,.,TRBV18,TRBD2,TGTGCCAGCTCACGAGCTTCTAGCGGGAGCAGGTACGAGCAGTACTTC,CASSRASSGSRYEQYF